This TCR beta chain was sequenced in a study of T-cell memory formation after mild COVID-19. General observations from the study: The study found balanced CD4/CD8 in clones contracting day 15 to 85 and a CD4+ lean in later expanders. Memory cells collected pre-infection included some clones that later responded, suggesting cross-reactive memory joined. Clones which contracted sat mainly in CM and EM if CD4+, and in EMRA if CD8+.

Using constant-segment primers, 5'RACE produced TCR alpha and TCR beta cDNA libraries carrying sample barcodes and UMIs. TCRdb independently ran MiXCR on the 5' RACE reads; one entry per CDR3 protein. The table includes over 300,000 distinct CDR3 sequences, less than 25% detected once. This clonotype has more than one count but fewer than ten. The target antigen is unknown. The material sequenced was PBMCs or a T cell subset sorted from them (not recorded which). The receptor's source is a man younger than 35 who had mild COVID-19 (a few samples of this study predate the infection). Cell type and time point are not known.

The CDR3 spells CATKRNTQYF. CDR3 in DNA: TGTGCCACAAAGAGAAATACGCAGTATTTT. The chain combines TRBV11-2 with TRBJ2-3, with no clear D. V was pared by 10 bases and J by 7 bases, with 9 bases between. The germline V gene encodes CDR1 SGHAT and CDR2 FQNNGV. This CDR3 has 10 residues.